Listed below are T cell receptor beta chains from one sample, sequenced in a study of CD8+ T cells in alopecia areata. The protocol was immunoSEQ multiplex PCR, while the TCRdb copy is restricted to in-frame clones and leaves out a portion. The sample includes over 100,000 clones, roughly 50% of them seen just once. The input for sequencing was CD8+ T cells sorted from blood, taken at week 24, from a patient treated with tofacitinib. The receptor set was obtained from a human donor with alopecia areata. Each CDR3 is given with its conserved first and last residue. D genes are given only for firm matches. Size is stated for part of the rows, as once, few or many counts, or as a class when the clone is expanded.

DNA,CDR3,size,D,J,V
TGTGCCAGCAGTGCCGGGACAGAACCAATTCTGCCCCAGCATTTT,CASSAGTEPILPQHF,.,TRBD1,TRBJ1-5,TRBV6-5
TGTGCCAGCACCTCGGACAGAAACTATGGCTACACCTTC,CASTSDRNYGYTF,once,.,TRBJ1-2,TRBV27
TGCGCCAGCAGCCTCCGGTTGGGTAGCAATCAGCCCCAGCATTTT,CASSLRLGSNQPQHF,.,.,TRBJ1-5,TRBV4-1
TGTGCCAGCAGCCAAGCCGAGGGACTGCCCTCCTACGAGCAGTACTTC,CASSQAEGLPSYEQYF,.,.,TRBJ2-7,TRBV14
TGCAGCGTTAATACGGGGGCCGGCTACGAGCAGTACTTC,CSVNTGAGYEQYF,few,.,TRBJ2-7,TRBV29-1
TGCAGCGCTTGGACTACTGAATACAATGAGCAGTTCTTC,CSAWTTEYNEQFF,.,.,TRBJ2-1,TRBV29-1
TGTGCCAGCAGCTGGGACAGCCCCTACGAGCAGTACTTC,CASSWDSPYEQYF,few,TRBD1,TRBJ2-7,TRBV7-9
TGTGCCAGCGCTTTAGGGGAGGTAGGGTTTGGCAACGAGCAGTACTTC,CASALGEVGFGNEQYF,.,.,TRBJ2-7,TRBV9
TGTGCCAGCAACCCAAGCCGGGGGCGGAACACTGAAGCTTTCTTT,CASNPSRGRNTEAFF,once,.,TRBJ1-1,TRBV6-5
TGTGCCAGCAGTTACGCGGGGGCAGGTCAGCCCCAGCATTTT,CASSYAGAGQPQHF,.,.,TRBJ1-5,TRBV27
TGTGCCAGCAGTTTAAGCCAGGCTAGCACAGATACGCAGTATTTT,CASSLSQASTDTQYF,.,.,TRBJ2-3,TRBV27
TGTGCCAGCAGCTTGGGGAGAGGGACGGCCCAGCATTTT,CASSLGRGTAQHF,.,.,TRBJ1-5,TRBV13
TGTGCCAGCAGTGAGGGTGGAGAGGGCTACACCTTC,CASSEGGEGYTF,.,.,TRBJ1-2,TRBV2
TGTGCCAGCAGTGATGAAGATACGCAGTATTTT,CASSDEDTQYF,.,.,TRBJ2-3,TRBV2
TGTGCCAGCAGACCTCTGACAGGAGGGTTCGATGGCTACACCTTC,CASRPLTGGFDGYTF,.,.,TRBJ1-2,TRBV7-8
TGTGCCAGCAGCTTAGTCTGGGGGGCTTTCTTT,CASSLVWGAFF,.,.,TRBJ1-1,TRBV7-9
TGTGCCAGCAGCTCGGACAGGGACGGGGCTTTCTTT,CASSSDRDGAFF,.,TRBD1,TRBJ1-1,TRBV7-9
TGCAGCCTAATTCGGAACACTGAAGCTTTCTTT,CSLIRNTEAFF,.,.,TRBJ1-1,TRBV20-1
TGTGCCAGCTTAGACAGGAGCTCCTACGAGCAGTACTTC,CASLDRSSYEQYF,.,.,TRBJ2-7,TRBV2
TGTGCCAGCAGTCCTACTAGCGGGGGCTACAATGAGCAGTTCTTC,CASSPTSGGYNEQFF,.,TRBD2,TRBJ2-1,TRBV13
TGTGCCAGCAGCGTACCCCTAGCGGGGGGTTACAATGAGCAGTTCTTC,CASSVPLAGGYNEQFF,.,TRBD2,TRBJ2-1,TRBV9
TGTGCCAGCAGGTCGGGGTCGGGGGCGGAGCAGCCCCAGCATTTT,CASRSGSGAEQPQHF,.,.,TRBJ1-5,TRBV6-6
TGTGCCAGCAGCTACTCGGGCGGGCGCACCTACGAGCAGTACTTC,CASSYSGGRTYEQYF,few,.,TRBJ2-7,TRBV7-9
TGCAGCGTAGCCCGAGACAGCGGCACCGGGGAGCTGTTTTTT,CSVARDSGTGELFF,.,.,TRBJ2-2,TRBV29-1